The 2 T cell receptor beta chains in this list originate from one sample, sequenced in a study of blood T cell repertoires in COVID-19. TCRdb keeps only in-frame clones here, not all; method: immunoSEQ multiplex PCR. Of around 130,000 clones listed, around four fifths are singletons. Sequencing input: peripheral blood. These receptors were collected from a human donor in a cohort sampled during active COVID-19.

The CDR3 sequence: CAWSVGRNTGELFF. The CDR3 DNA is TGTGCCTGGAGTGTCGGTAGGAACACCGGGGAGCTGTTTTTT. V is TRBV30 and J is TRBJ2-2, with D uncertain. Trimming took 0 bases from V and 1 from J, leaving 6 bases between them. The germline gives CDR1 GTSNPN, CDR2 SVGIG (reference sequence). The CDR3 totals 14 residues.

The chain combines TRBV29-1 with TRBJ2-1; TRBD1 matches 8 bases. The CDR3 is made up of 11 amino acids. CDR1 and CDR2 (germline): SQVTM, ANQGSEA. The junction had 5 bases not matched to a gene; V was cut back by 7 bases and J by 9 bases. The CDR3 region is CSAKQGGEQFF. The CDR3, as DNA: TGCAGCGCCAAACAGGGGGGTGAGCAGTTCTTC.